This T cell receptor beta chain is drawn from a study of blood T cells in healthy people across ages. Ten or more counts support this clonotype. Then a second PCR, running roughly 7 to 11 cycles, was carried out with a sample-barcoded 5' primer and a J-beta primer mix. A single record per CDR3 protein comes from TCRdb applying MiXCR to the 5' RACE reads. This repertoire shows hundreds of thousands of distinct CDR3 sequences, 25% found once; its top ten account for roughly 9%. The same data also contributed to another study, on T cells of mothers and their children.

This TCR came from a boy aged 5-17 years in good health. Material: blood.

The chain's CDR3 is CASSRGLAGVYEQYF. The CDR3 region has the DNA TGTGCCAGCAGCCGAGGACTAGCGGGAGTCTACGAGCAGTACTTC. This chain joins TRBV3-1 and TRBJ2-7, with 13 bases matching TRBD2. The CDR3 has 15 amino acids. Germline V gives CDR1 LGHDT, CDR2 YNNKEL (reference sequence). Unmatched junction bases numbered 3, after V lost 4 bases and J lost 3 bases.